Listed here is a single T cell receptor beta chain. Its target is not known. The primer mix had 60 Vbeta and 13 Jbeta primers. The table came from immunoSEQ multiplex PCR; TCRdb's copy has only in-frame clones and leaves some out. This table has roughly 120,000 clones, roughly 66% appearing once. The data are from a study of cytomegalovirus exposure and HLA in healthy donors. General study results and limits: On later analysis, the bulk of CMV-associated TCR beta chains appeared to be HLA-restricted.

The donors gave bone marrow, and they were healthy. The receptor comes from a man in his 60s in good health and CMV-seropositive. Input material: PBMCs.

The CDR3 sequence: CASSPPRGDGYGYTF. In nucleotides, the CDR3 is TGTGCCAGTAGTCCCCCCCGGGGGGACGGCTATGGCTACACCTTC. V gene TRBV19 combines with J gene TRBJ1-2, with D possibly being TRBD1 (5 bases). V lost 5 bases and J 4 bases, leaving 17 bases between the germline ends. This CDR3 has 15 residues. CDR1 and CDR2 from the germline V gene are LNHDA and SQIVND (reference sequence). Supplemented by reference TRBV19 and TRBJ1-2, the full variable domain reads DGGITQSPKYLFRKEGQNVTLSCEQNLNHDAMYWYRQDPGQGLRLIYYSQIVNDFQKGDIAEGYSVSREKKESFPLTVTSAQKNPTAFYLCASSPPRGDGYGYTFGSGTRLTVV.